This T cell receptor (beta chain) comes out of a study of T cell changes during pregnancy in multiple sclerosis. This table comes from immunoSEQ multiplex PCR, and its TCRdb copy is limited to in-frame clones, with some not included. The top ten hold more than 0.95% of the sample, which has 30,000 to 45,000 clones, 88% seen once. Trimming removed 8 bases at V and 7 bases at J, with 15 bases between. The CDR3 runs 12 residues. Germline CDR1 is MNHNY and CDR2 is SVGAGI (reference sequence). Specimen: CD4+ T cells from peripheral blood mononuclear cells, collected before pregnancy. This rearrangement joins TRBV6-6 to TRBJ2-7; tentatively, D is TRBD2 (5 bases). This sequence was found in a female donor with multiple sclerosis, enrolled in a pregnancy study. CDR3 sequence: CASSGVRGEQYF. CDR3 bases: TGTGCCAGCTCTGGTGTACGAGGGGAGCAGTACTTC.